These 25 T cell receptor beta chains came from one sample sequenced in a study of blood T cells in healthy people across ages. Together with a sample-barcoded 5' primer, a J-beta primer mix was included in a second PCR lasting about 6 to 12 cycles. TCRdb recomputed calls from the 5' RACE reads with MiXCR, one row per CDR3 protein. This table has 850,000 to 950,000 distinct CDR3 sequences, under 35% appearing once. The sequenced sample was blood. The source is a woman older than 75 in good health.

The chain uses TRBV24-1 and TRBJ1-1; TRBD1 matches at 8 bases. Germline V gene lookup returns CDR1 KGHDR and CDR2 SFDVKD. CDR3 length: 18 amino acids. Trimming cost V 3 bases and J 1 base; bases outside gene matches: 12. For the CDR3, the DNA is TGTGCCACCAGTGATCCCCCGCTAGACAGGGGCCCGAACACTGAAGCTTTCTTT. Its protein is CATSDPPLDRGPNTEAFF.

This clonotype was picked up many times. The chain employs TRBV20-1 and TRBJ2-1; 10 positions agree with TRBD2. The CDR3 has 15 amino acids. Trimming took 4 bases from V and 7 from J; bases not matched to a gene: 10. CDR1 and CDR2 from the germline V gene are DFQATT and SNEGSKA (reference sequence). The CDR3, as DNA: TGCAGTGCTACAAGTAGCGGGGGGTTGAGGAATGAGCAGTTCTTC. As protein: CSATSSGGLRNEQFF.

V and J are TRBV12-3 or TRBV12-4 and TRBJ1-2; D may be TRBD1 (5 bases). This CDR3 region has 15 residues. With 6 bases removed from V and 4 bases from J, the gap between germline ends came to 18 bases. The CDR3 DNA is TGTGCCAGCAGCCTGGGGCTCAATGCGGGCTATGGCTACACCTTC. This codes for CASSLGLNAGYGYTF.

Comment on this clonotype: The junction departs from germline at one end; a sequencing error may be responsible. This chain links TRBV12-3 or TRBV12-4 with TRBJ2-3; maybe TRBD2 (5 bases). CDR3 size: 14 residues. DNA of the CDR3: TGTGCCAGCAGTTTACTAGTGGGAGTAGATGCGCAGTATTTT. Protein product: CASSLLVGVDAQYF.

The chain is built from TRBV29-1 and TRBJ2-7; TRBD1 aligns across 10 bases. This CDR3 contains 13 residues. V lost 5 bases, J lost 6 bases, and 7 bases stayed unmatched. Germline CDR1 and CDR2: SQVTM and ANQGSEA. Here the CDR3 DNA reads TGCAGCGTTCGTCTTTGGACAGGGGGCGAGCAGTACTTC. This sequence encodes CSVRLWTGGEQYF.

On this clonotype: At one end, the junction sequence differs from germline, possibly due to a read error. The chain recombines TRBV3-1 with TRBJ1-6, with D hard to call. This CDR3 is built from 15 residues. Germline CDR1 and CDR2: LGHDT and YNNKEL (reference sequence). The CDR3 nucleotides are TGTGCCGGCAGCCAAGTGGAGAACTATAATTCACCCCTCCACTTT. It translates to CAGSQVENYNSPLHF.

The chain joins TRBV15 to TRBJ1-1, with 9 bases fitting TRBD1. CDR1 and CDR2 from the germline V gene are LNHNV and YYDKDF (reference sequence). The CDR3 extends over 14 amino acids. Losses at the gene ends were 4 bases for V and 2 bases for J; bases not matched to a gene: 2. This CDR3 is CATSNRGRNTEAFF. The CDR3 region has the DNA TGTGCCACCAGCAACAGGGGGCGAAACACTGAAGCTTTCTTT.

The rearrangement links TRBV7-2 to TRBJ2-1; TRBD1 matches at 11 bases. The CDR3 has 15 residues. Unmatched junction bases numbered 6, after V lost 2 bases and J lost 9 bases. Per germline, CDR1 SGHTA and CDR2 FQGNSA. CDR3 amino acids: CASSLLGQGDVEQFF. The CDR3 DNA follows: TGTGCCAGCAGCTTATTGGGACAGGGGGACGTTGAGCAGTTCTTC.

Turning to this clonotype: A much larger clone differs from this one at a single base, so this may be a read error. DNA for the CDR3: TGCAATGCTAGAATGCGACAGGGGATCTCCTACGAGCAGTACTTC. It codes for CNARMRQGISYEQYF. The chain recombines TRBV20-1 with TRBJ2-7; the match to TRBD1 covers 8 bases. Germline CDR1 is DFQATT and CDR2 is SNEGSKA (reference sequence). The length of the CDR3 is 15 residues.

This clonotype has at least ten counts. The chain recombines TRBV7-2 with TRBJ2-5, with D possibly matching TRBD2 (6 bases). The CDR3 sequence is 16 residues long. From germline, CDR1 is SGHTA and CDR2 FQGNSA. The V end lost 1 base, the J end lost 5 bases, and 17 bases lay between the germline ends. CDR3 sequence: CASSLVWSSERETQYF. CDR3 DNA: TGTGCCAGCAGCTTAGTGTGGTCTAGCGAGCGGGAGACCCAGTACTTC.

Comment on this clonotype: One base away lies a much larger clone, so this may be a sequencing read error. V gene TRBV20-1 combines with J gene TRBJ2-5; D unresolved. The end of the DNA is better explained by TRBJ2-1, so the J call may be wrong. The CDR3 sequence is 13 residues long. CDR1 is DFQATT and CDR2 is SNEGSKA in the germline V gene (reference sequence). The chain's CDR3 is CSAHLYVQETQFF. CDR3 DNA: TGCAGTGCTCACCTGTACGTCCAAGAGACCCAGTTCTTC.

This clonotype was recorded at least ten times. V is TRBV12-3 or TRBV12-4 and J is TRBJ1-2, with D unresolved. The CDR3 extends over 14 amino acids. With 5 bases removed from V and 4 bases from J, the gap between germline ends came to 14 bases. The DNA of the CDR3 is TGTGCCAGCAGTAACGCACGGACGGGCTATGGCTACACCTTC. It encodes CASSNARTGYGYTF.

Ten or more counts support this clonotype. The rearrangement uses TRBV27 and TRBJ2-7; 7 nucleotides match TRBD1. The CDR3 extends over 14 amino acids. J was trimmed by 6 bases and V by 6 bases; bases with no gene match: 11. Germline CDR1 is MNHEY and CDR2 is SMNVEV (reference sequence). The CDR3 reads CASSPLQGSSEQYF. CDR3 sequence (DNA): TGTGCCAGCAGCCCCCTACAGGGGAGCTCCGAGCAGTACTTC.

At least ten counts were recorded for this clonotype. This chain uses TRBV4-3 with TRBJ1-5; no clear D. Trimming pared 1 base from V and 3 bases from J, leaving 7 bases between. Germline V gene lookup returns CDR1 LGHNA and CDR2 YSLEER. The CDR3 is 14 amino acids. CDR3 coding DNA: TGCGCCAGCAGCCAAGTAACCACCAATCAGCCCCAGCATTTT. Its protein is CASSQVTTNQPQHF.

The chain couples TRBV12-3 or TRBV12-4 to TRBJ1-2; TRBD1 is a possible D gene (6 bases). The CDR3 extends over 15 amino acids. V was pared by 6 bases and J by 3 bases, with 17 bases between. CDR3 sequence reads: CASSRVGGKDYGYTF. The DNA for the CDR3 is TGTGCCAGCAGCCGGGTCGGGGGCAAGGACTATGGCTACACCTTC.

This rearrangement joins TRBV7-8 to TRBJ1-5, with D possibly TRBD1 on 6 matching bases. Between the trimmed V and J ends, which lost 7 bases and 1 base, there was a span of 20 bases. CDR1 is SGHVS, CDR2 FQNEAQ, per germline. The length of the CDR3 is 17 residues. Written as DNA, the CDR3 is TGTGCCAGCATCCCCACGGTTGCAGGGGCCAGCAATCAGCCCCAGCATTTT. This encodes CASIPTVAGASNQPQHF.

This clonotype showed up many times. The chain employs TRBV5-5 and TRBJ2-7; perhaps TRBD2 as D (5 bases). The CDR3 is 15 amino acids. CDR1 and CDR2 from the germline V gene are SGHKS and YYEKEE (reference sequence). Trimming shortened V by 0 bases and J by 4 bases, and 14 bases separated the two germline ends. The CDR3 spells CASSLGGSGTYEQYF. The CDR3 DNA follows: TGTGCCAGCAGCTTGGGTGGGAGTGGAACTTACGAGCAGTACTTC.

Worth noting for this clonotype: Its ends do not fully match the called genes, so a read error is possible. The chain is built from TRBV20-1 and TRBJ1-4, with TRBD1 identical over 8 bases. This CDR3 has 14 amino acids. CDR1 DFQATT and CDR2 SNEGSKA come from the germline V gene (reference sequence). CDR3 in amino acids: CSATTGTGDEKRFF. The DNA of the CDR3 is TGCAGTGCTACCACAGGGACAGGTGATGAAAAACGGTTTTTT.

The sample holds one count of this clonotype. A much larger clone is a single base away; this may be a read error. This chain joins TRBV6-2 or TRBV6-3 and TRBJ2-5; 12 bases map to TRBD2. Germline V gene lookup returns CDR1 MNHEY and CDR2 SVGEGT. This CDR3 has 17 residues. V shed 8 bases and J 11 bases; nucleotides not matched to a gene: 21. The DNA of the CDR3 is TGTGCCAGCCTCACTCGGGGACTAGCGGGCGTCTTCAATGAGCAGTACTTC. Its protein is CASLTRGLAGVFNEQYF.

Regarding this clonotype: The CDR3 carries no conserved terminal phenylalanine or tryptophan, so it likely arises from a read error. The chain couples TRBV5-4 to TRBJ2-2; possibly TRBD1 or TRBD2 for D (5 bases each). The V and J ends lost 4 bases and 4 bases respectively, with 14 bases between them. Germline values: CDR1 SGHNT, CDR2 YYREEE (reference sequence). The CDR3 has 15 amino acids. The CDR3, as DNA: TGTGCCAGCAGCCAGACCCGGGACCCCACCGGGGAGCTGTTTTGT. Translated: CASSQTRDPTGELFC.

Notes on this clonotype: Compared with germline, one end of the junction differs, possibly owing to a read error. The V and J genes are TRBV14 and TRBJ1-6; D not resolved. CDR3 length: 12 residues. CDR1 is SGHDN, CDR2 FVKESK, per germline. CDR3 region: CASSRLNSPPHF. The CDR3 region has the DNA TGTGCCAGCAGCCGCCTGAATTCACCCCCCCACTTT.

At least ten counts were recorded for this clonotype. This chain connects TRBV20-1 to TRBJ2-6; the match to TRBD1 covers 7 bases. Germline CDR1 reads DFQATT; CDR2 reads SNEGSKA (reference sequence). The CDR3 runs 17 residues. The trim removed 5 bases at V and 0 bases at J, leaving 10 bases unmatched. CDR3 amino acids: CSASGTAKHSGANVLTF. As DNA, the CDR3 is TGCAGTGCTTCAGGGACAGCAAAGCACTCTGGGGCCAACGTCCTGACTTTC.

This clonotype turned up a few times. One end of the junction does not line up with germline, which may come from a read error. The rearrangement links TRBV3-1 to TRBJ2-3; D uncertain. CDR3 length: 13 residues. CDR1 is LGHDT and CDR2 is YNNKEL in the germline V gene (reference sequence). The CDR3 loop reads CAGSRQGLHTQYF. In DNA, the CDR3 is TGTGCCGGCAGCCGACAAGGTTTGCATACGCAGTATTTT.

This rearrangement joins TRBV20-1 to TRBJ2-6; 7 bases map to TRBD1. CDR1 is DFQATT and CDR2 is SNEGSKA in the germline V gene (reference sequence). V dropped 5 bases and J dropped 0; count of bases not matched to a gene: 13. This CDR3 comprises 18 residues. This CDR3 is CSAAKLQGTASGANVLTF. CDR3 DNA: TGCAGTGCTGCGAAGTTACAGGGGACCGCCTCTGGGGCCAACGTCCTGACTTTC.

This clonotype was seen more than once but under ten times. The rearrangement joins TRBV12-3 or TRBV12-4 to TRBJ1-3, with a tentative D call TRBD1 (5 bases). Trimming left V 5 bases short and J 0 bases short, with 8 bases between. The CDR3 contains 14 residues. CDR3 region: CASSEGLSGNTIYF. DNA of the CDR3: TGTGCCAGCAGTGAGGGACTCTCTGGAAACACCATATATTTT.